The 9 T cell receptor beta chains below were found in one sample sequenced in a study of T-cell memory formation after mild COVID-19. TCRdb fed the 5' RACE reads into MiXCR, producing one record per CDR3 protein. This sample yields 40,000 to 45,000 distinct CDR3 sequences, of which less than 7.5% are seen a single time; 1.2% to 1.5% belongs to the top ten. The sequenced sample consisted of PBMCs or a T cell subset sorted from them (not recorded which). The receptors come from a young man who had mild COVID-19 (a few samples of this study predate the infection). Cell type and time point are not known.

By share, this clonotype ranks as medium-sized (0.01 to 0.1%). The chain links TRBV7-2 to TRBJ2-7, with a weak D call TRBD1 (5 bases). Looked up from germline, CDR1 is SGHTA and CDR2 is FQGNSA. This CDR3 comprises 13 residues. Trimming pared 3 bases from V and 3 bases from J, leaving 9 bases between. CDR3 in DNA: TGTGCCAGCAGCTTTCGTAGGGGCTACGAGCAGTACTTC. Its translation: CASSFRRGYEQYF.

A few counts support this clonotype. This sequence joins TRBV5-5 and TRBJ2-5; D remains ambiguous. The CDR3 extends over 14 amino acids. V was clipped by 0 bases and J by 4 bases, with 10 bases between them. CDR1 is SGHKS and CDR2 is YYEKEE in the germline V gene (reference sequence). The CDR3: CASSLEWLLETQYF. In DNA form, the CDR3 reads TGTGCCAGCAGCTTGGAATGGTTGCTAGAGACCCAGTACTTC.

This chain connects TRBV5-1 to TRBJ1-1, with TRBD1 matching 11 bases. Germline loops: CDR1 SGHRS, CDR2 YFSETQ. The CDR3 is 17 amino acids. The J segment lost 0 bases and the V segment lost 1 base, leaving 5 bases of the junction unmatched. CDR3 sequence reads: CASSLSGTGGMNTEAFF. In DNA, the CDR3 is TGCGCCAGCAGCTTGTCCGGGACAGGGGGTATGAACACTGAAGCTTTCTTT.

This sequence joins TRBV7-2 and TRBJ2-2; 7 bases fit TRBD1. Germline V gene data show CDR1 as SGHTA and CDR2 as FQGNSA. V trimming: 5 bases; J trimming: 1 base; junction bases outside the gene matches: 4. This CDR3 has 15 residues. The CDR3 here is CASSGDSRNTGELFF. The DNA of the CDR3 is TGTGCCAGCAGCGGGGACAGCCGGAACACCGGGGAGCTGTTTTTT.

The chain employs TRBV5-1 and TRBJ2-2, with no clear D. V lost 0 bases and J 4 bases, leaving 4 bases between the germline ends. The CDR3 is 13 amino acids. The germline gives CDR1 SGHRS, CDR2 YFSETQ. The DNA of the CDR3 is TGCGCCAGCAGCTTGGAGGCCACCGGGGAGCTGTTTTTT. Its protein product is CASSLEATGELFF.

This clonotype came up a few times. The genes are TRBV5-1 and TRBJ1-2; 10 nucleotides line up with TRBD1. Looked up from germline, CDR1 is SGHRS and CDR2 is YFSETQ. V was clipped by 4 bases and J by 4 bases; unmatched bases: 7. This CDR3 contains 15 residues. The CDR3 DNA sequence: TGCGCCAGCAGCCGGGGGACAGGGGATTTCTATGGCTACACCTTC. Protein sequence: CASSRGTGDFYGYTF.

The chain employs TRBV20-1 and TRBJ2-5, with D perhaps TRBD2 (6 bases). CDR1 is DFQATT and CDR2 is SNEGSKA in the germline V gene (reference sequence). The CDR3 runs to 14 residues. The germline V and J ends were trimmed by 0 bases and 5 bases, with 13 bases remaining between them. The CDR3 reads CSARDSRGSETQYF. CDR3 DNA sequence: TGCAGTGCTAGAGATAGTCGGGGGAGCGAGACCCAGTACTTC.

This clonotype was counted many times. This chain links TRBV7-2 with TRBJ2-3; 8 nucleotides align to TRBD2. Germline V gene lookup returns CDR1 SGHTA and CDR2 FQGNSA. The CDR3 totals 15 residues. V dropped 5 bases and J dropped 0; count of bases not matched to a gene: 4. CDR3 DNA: TGTGCCAGCAGCCGGGGGGGATCTAGCACAGATACGCAGTATTTT. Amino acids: CASSRGGSSTDTQYF.

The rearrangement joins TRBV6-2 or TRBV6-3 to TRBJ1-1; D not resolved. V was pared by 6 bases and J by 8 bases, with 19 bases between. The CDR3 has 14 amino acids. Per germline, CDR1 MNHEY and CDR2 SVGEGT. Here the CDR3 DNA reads TGTGCCAGCAGCTGGAGGAGTGAGGGCATGGAAGCTTTCTTT. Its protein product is CASSWRSEGMEAFF.